A single T cell receptor (beta chain) is shown here with its context. These data are taken from a study of blood T cell repertoires in COVID-19. V was pared by 6 bases and J by 4 bases, with 5 bases of the junction left unmatched. The CDR3 covers 14 residues. Looked up from germline, CDR1 is MNHEY and CDR2 is SVGAGI. Assay: immunoSEQ multiplex PCR; the TCRdb copy retains only in-frame clones and omits some. The sample records about 100,000 clones, 90% to 95% being singletons. This receptor was identified in a man in his fifties with acute or convalescent COVID-19. The chain has TRBV6-5 and TRBJ2-3; the match to TRBD1 covers 9 bases. The source material was peripheral blood. The CDR3 loop is CASRRGTGSDTQYF. Here the CDR3 DNA reads TGTGCCAGCAGGCGAGGGACAGGGTCAGATACGCAGTATTTT.